The 30 T cell receptor beta chains below all came from one sample that was sequenced in a study of blood T cells in healthy people across ages (dated by TCRdb to the mid-2010s). The library was produced with 5' RACE. A second PCR of about 7 to 12 cycles was run with a J-beta primer mix and a sample-barcoded 5' primer. TCRdb reprocessed the public reads (quality trimming at Q25 with fastp, clone calling with MiXCR) and kept in-frame beta chains. When rows share a CDR3 protein, they turn into one entry using the most common DNA and genes. This sample gives 1.8 million or so distinct CDR3 sequences in total; 35% to 50% of them show up just once. The ten largest clones represent more than 20% of the sample. The sequenced sample was blood. The receptor source for this set is a human donor in good health.

This clonotype was found a few times. The chain couples TRBV29-1 to TRBJ1-1; possibly TRBD1 for D (5 bases). Germline V gives CDR1 SQVTM, CDR2 ANQGSEA. The CDR3 consists of 11 residues. The V end lost 6 bases, the J end lost 4 bases, and 9 bases lay between the germline ends. CDR3 sequence reads: CSVVGPTEAFF. The CDR3 bases are TGCAGCGTAGTGGGACCCACTGAAGCTTTCTTT.

In its sample, this clonotype was seen a few times. The rearrangement uses TRBV5-1 and TRBJ1-6; tentative D call: TRBD1 (5 bases). This CDR3 is 18 amino acids long. Trimming removed 2 bases from V and 0 bases from J, with 15 bases in between. Germline lookup yields CDR1 SGHRS and CDR2 YFSETQ. The CDR3 here is CASSLGHSWSSYNSPLHF. The CDR3 DNA reads TGCGCCAGCAGCTTAGGACACTCTTGGAGCTCCTATAATTCACCCCTCCACTTT.

J is TRBJ2-7 and V is TRBV7-3; D is possibly TRBD1 (5 bases). This CDR3 is 13 amino acids long. Germline loops: CDR1 SGHTA, CDR2 FQGTGA. V dropped 7 bases and J dropped 5 bases, with 15 bases sitting between them. CDR3 sequence reads: CASIRRRGHEQYF. The CDR3 DNA reads as TGTGCCAGCATACGTAGAAGGGGCCACGAGCAGTACTTC.

The chain employs TRBV29-1 and TRBJ2-1, with D possibly TRBD2 on 5 matching bases. This CDR3 contains 14 residues. CDR1 and CDR2 (germline): SQVTM, ANQGSEA. Trimming shortened V by 2 bases and J by 6 bases, and 14 bases separated the two germline ends. CDR3 DNA sequence: TGCAGCGTTGAAAGGAGCGCGGGTCCCAATGAGCAGTTCTTC. Its translation is CSVERSAGPNEQFF.

The V and J genes are TRBV10-3 and TRBJ1-1; D is unclear. The germline CDR1 and CDR2 sequences are ENHRY and SYGVKD. This CDR3 has 15 amino acids. V dropped 0 bases and J dropped 4 bases, with 12 bases sitting between them. The CDR3 loop is CAISESEVFITEAFF. The CDR3 nucleotides are TGTGCCATCAGTGAGTCGGAGGTGTTTATCACTGAAGCTTTCTTT.

The V and J genes are TRBV20-1 and TRBJ2-7; D is ambiguous. The CDR3 consists of 15 residues. Trimming removed 0 bases at V and 2 bases at J, with 14 bases between. Germline CDR1 and CDR2: DFQATT and SNEGSKA (reference sequence). This chain's CDR3 is CSARDPRSLTYEQYF. CDR3 nucleotides: TGCAGTGCTAGAGATCCAAGAAGCCTTACCTACGAGCAGTACTTC.

This clonotype was seen more than once but under ten times. The V and J genes are TRBV20-1 and TRBJ2-1; 7 nucleotides agree with TRBD2. Germline trimming cut 3 bases from V and 2 bases from J; bases unmatched to any gene: 1. CDR1 and CDR2 from the germline V gene are DFQATT and SNEGSKA (reference sequence). The CDR3 contains 13 residues. In nucleotides, the CDR3 is TGCAGTGCTAGGGGGGGGACCTACAATGAGCAGTTCTTC. It codes for CSARGGTYNEQFF.

CDR3 amino acids: CASSPHSDRAETQYF. For the CDR3, the DNA is TGTGCCAGCAGTCCACATTCCGACAGGGCCGAGACCCAGTACTTC. The V call is TRBV28, the J call TRBJ2-5; 7 bases are shared with TRBD1. Per the germline V gene, CDR1 is MDHEN and CDR2 is SYDVKM. The CDR3 is 15 amino acids. The junction had 11 bases not matched to a gene; V was cut back by 5 bases and J by 5 bases.

This rearrangement joins TRBV28 to TRBJ2-5; tentative D call: TRBD2 (5 bases). The V gene lost 10 bases and the J gene lost 5 bases, with 17 bases spanning the gap. Looked up from germline, CDR1 is MDHEN and CDR2 is SYDVKM. The CDR3 loop spans 13 amino acids. CDR3 in DNA: TGTGCCACCGGGTTCGATCGGACTGAGACCCAGTACTTC. This gives the protein CATGFDRTETQYF.

This clonotype was counted between two and nine times. The V gene is TRBV28, the J gene TRBJ2-3; unclear D gene. The CDR3 is 13 amino acids. Trimming stripped 2 bases from V and 8 bases from J, with 11 bases between. CDR1 is MDHEN and CDR2 is SYDVKM in the germline V gene. The CDR3, as DNA: TGTGCCAGCAGTTTAAGTAGTTTAGGTACGCAGTATTTT. Its translation: CASSLSSLGTQYF.

As for this clonotype: At one of its ends the junction is not consistent with the germline gene, which may arise from a read error. The chain carries TRBV7-7 and TRBJ2-7; 9 bases are shared with TRBD2. From germline, CDR1 is SSHAT and CDR2 FNYEAQ (reference sequence). The CDR3 runs to 14 residues. DNA for the CDR3: TGTGCTAGCAGCTTAGCGGGGGAGGCTAATGAGCAGTACTTC. Its translation: CASSLAGEANEQYF.

In this sample, this clonotype turned up a few times. The gene calls are TRBV5-5 and TRBJ2-5, with D possibly being TRBD1 (5 bases). V shed 6 bases and J shed 5 bases, with 17 bases lying between them. This CDR3 has 14 amino acids. The germline V gene has CDR1 SGHKS and CDR2 YYEKEE (reference sequence). As DNA, the CDR3 is TGTGCCAGCACGCCCGGATGGGGCTCGGAGACCCAGTACTTC. Translated: CASTPGWGSETQYF.

The chain has TRBV7-3 and TRBJ1-1, with D unresolved. The germline V gene has CDR1 SGHTA and CDR2 FQGTGA. Trimming left V 5 bases short and J 5 bases short, with 12 bases between. The length of the CDR3 is 13 residues. The CDR3, as DNA: TGTGCCAGCAGCCGCCGGGGAGGAACTGAAGCTTTCTTT. Protein product: CASSRRGGTEAFF.

CDR3 DNA: TGTGCCAGCAGTATGAGGACGGGGACTGAAGCTTTCTTT. Amino acids: CASSMRTGTEAFF. The chain employs TRBV27 and TRBJ1-1; D is unclear. V was pared by 5 bases and J by 5 bases, with 12 bases between. The CDR3 loop spans 13 amino acids. Germline CDR1 is MNHEY and CDR2 is SMNVEV (reference sequence).

About this clonotype itself: A junction end diverges from the germline sequence, so it may reflect a read error. DNA of the CDR3: TGTGCCATCAGTCATCATCTTGATGGGAACGCCGGGGAGCTGTTTTTT. As protein: CAISHHLDGNAGELFF. V is TRBV10-3 and J is TRBJ2-2, with D unclear. The CDR3 length is 16 residues. Germline assignment: CDR1 ENHRY and CDR2 SYGVKD.

A few counts support this clonotype. The V and J genes are TRBV29-1 and TRBJ2-5; no reliable D call. The V gene's germline CDR1 is SQVTM and CDR2 ANQGSEA. Trimming stripped 4 bases from V and 6 bases from J, with 12 bases between. This CDR3 has 12 residues. This CDR3 reads CSVGEDAKTQYF. The CDR3 region has the DNA TGCAGCGTTGGTGAGGATGCAAAGACCCAGTACTTC.

The chain employs TRBV6-5 and TRBJ1-6, with D perhaps matching TRBD1 (5 bases). This CDR3 has 14 residues. Per the germline V gene, CDR1 is MNHEY and CDR2 is SVGAGI. Trimming took off 2 bases at V and 8 bases at J, with 10 bases between the two ends. CDR3 DNA: TGTGCCAGCAGTTACGGGACGGCCTATTCACCCCTCCACTTT. It translates to CASSYGTAYSPLHF.

The gene calls are TRBV28 and TRBJ1-2, with TRBD1 matching over 7 bases. The CDR3 runs 15 residues. The germline V gene encodes CDR1 MDHEN and CDR2 SYDVKM. J gave up 3 bases and V 6 bases, and 10 bases lay outside the gene matches. CDR3 region: CASSAIGGTDYGYTF. CDR3 nucleotide sequence: TGTGCCAGCAGCGCTATTGGTGGGACAGACTATGGCTACACCTTC.

At least ten counts were recorded for this clonotype. The chain is built from TRBV7-2 and TRBJ1-1, with no clear D. Between the trimmed V and J ends, which lost 1 base and 7 bases, there was a span of 10 bases. The CDR3 runs to 13 residues. Germline V gene data show CDR1 as SGHTA and CDR2 as FQGNSA. The chain's CDR3 is CASSLGGILEAFF. In DNA, the CDR3 is TGTGCCAGCAGCTTAGGGGGAATTCTTGAAGCTTTCTTT.

This chain joins TRBV20-1 and TRBJ2-7, with 8 bases aligning to TRBD2. The end of the DNA aligns better with TRBJ2-5, so the J call may be wrong. The V gene's germline CDR1 is DFQATT and CDR2 SNEGSKA (reference sequence). CDR3 size: 16 residues. The CDR3 DNA reads TGCAGTGCTAGAGATCGGGGCGGGGGGAGCTTGCAGACCCAGTACTTC. Translated, it gives CSARDRGGGSLQTQYF.

Only a few counts were recorded for this clonotype. The rearrangement links TRBV2 to TRBJ1-5; TRBD1 is a possible D gene (5 bases). Trimming removed 3 bases from V and 6 bases from J, with 12 bases in between. This CDR3 region has 14 residues. Germline CDR1 reads SNHLY; CDR2 reads FYNNEI. The CDR3 protein is CASSEGRGGQPQHF. In DNA form, the CDR3 reads TGTGCCAGCAGTGAGGGGAGGGGAGGTCAGCCCCAGCATTTT.

The genes are TRBV9 and TRBJ1-1; D gene uncertain. The CDR3 has 13 amino acids. Germline CDR1 is SGDLS and CDR2 is YYNGEE. V lost 3 bases to trimming and J lost 8 bases, with 14 bases between them. As DNA, the CDR3 is TGTGCCAGCAGCGCGCCCCCTCGTCCCGAAGCTTTCTTT. Translation gives CASSAPPRPEAFF.

The J gene is TRBJ2-7, the V gene TRBV29-1, with unresolved D. Trimming took off 1 base at V and 7 bases at J, with 11 bases between the two ends. There are 12 residues in the CDR3. Looked up from germline, CDR1 is SQVTM and CDR2 is ANQGSEA. For the CDR3, the DNA is TGCAGCGTTGAAGGGCTATTCCGGGAGCAGTACTTC. Its protein is CSVEGLFREQYF.

The chain carries TRBV7-6 and TRBJ2-2; 8 nucleotides align to TRBD2. With 6 bases clipped from V and 3 bases from J, the junction kept 9 bases outside the gene matches. The CDR3 has 16 residues. The germline V gene has CDR1 SGHVS and CDR2 FNYEAQ. The CDR3 sequence: CASSLSGGLDTGELFF. In DNA, the CDR3 is TGTGCCAGCAGTTTATCGGGGGGGCTGGACACCGGGGAGCTGTTTTTT.

The chain has TRBV6-5 and TRBJ2-5; 9 bases match TRBD2. The J segment lost 4 bases and the V segment lost 4 bases, leaving 10 bases of the junction unmatched. The CDR3 spans 16 residues. Germline V gene data show CDR1 as MNHEY and CDR2 as SVGAGI. The CDR3 sequence is CASSWGAGSGGETQYF. CDR3 coding DNA: TGTGCCAGCAGTTGGGGAGCTGGTAGCGGGGGAGAGACCCAGTACTTC.

V usage is TRBV5-1 and J usage is TRBJ2-5, with TRBD1 identical over 9 bases. TRBJ2-7 matches the DNA end more closely, so the J call is doubtful. The CDR3 sequence is 16 residues long. Germline CDR1 reads SGHRS; CDR2 reads YFSETQ. The CDR3 spells CASSRGTRDRVDEQYF. DNA for the CDR3: TGCGCCAGCAGCCGTGGAACCCGGGACAGGGTCGACGAGCAGTACTTC.

The gene calls are TRBV7-2 and TRBJ1-4; the D gene is possibly TRBD1 (6 bases). Trimming pared 3 bases from V and 10 bases from J, leaving 15 bases between. In germline, CDR1 is SGHTA, CDR2 FQGNSA. The CDR3 runs to 14 residues. CDR3 protein: CASSFAFPGAKLFF. CDR3 DNA: TGTGCCAGCAGCTTCGCGTTCCCGGGGGCAAAACTGTTTTTT.

Only a few counts were recorded for this clonotype. The chain recombines TRBV12-3 or TRBV12-4 with TRBJ1-2; the D is unclear. V dropped 4 bases and J dropped 7 bases, with 10 bases sitting between them. CDR3 length: 12 residues. DNA of the CDR3: TGTGCCAGCAGTTCCTCCGCGGTTGGCTACACCTTC. Translation: CASSSSAVGYTF.

The CDR3 sequence: CASSQDDRGPSDTQYF. In DNA form, the CDR3 reads TGCGCCAGCAGCCAAGACGACAGGGGGCCTTCAGATACGCAGTATTTT. The chain combines TRBV4-3 with TRBJ2-3; 10 nucleotides align to TRBD1. The CDR3 contains 16 residues. Germline CDR1 and CDR2: LGHNA and YSLEER. Unmatched junction bases numbered 4, after V lost 0 bases and J lost 4 bases.

The chain is built from TRBV7-9 and TRBJ2-3, with D possibly matching TRBD2 (5 bases). The length of the CDR3 is 14 residues. Trimming cost V 8 bases and J 3 bases, with 15 bases left between them. Looked up from germline, CDR1 is SEHNR and CDR2 is FQNEAQ (reference sequence). The CDR3, as DNA: TGTGCCAGCCTTCCGGGGTCTGTGACAGATACGCAGTATTTT. It is translated as CASLPGSVTDTQYF.